Following are 9 T cell receptor beta chains from one sample sequenced in a study of blood T cells in healthy people across ages. With a J-beta primer mix and a sample-barcoded 5' primer, a second PCR ran roughly 6 to 11 cycles. One entry per CDR3 protein results from TCRdb running MiXCR on the 5' RACE reads. The data show under 2,000,000 distinct CDR3 sequences, approximately 50% seen once. Sequencing used blood. The receptors stem from a woman in her thirties or forties in good health.

The genes are TRBV6-2 or TRBV6-3 and TRBJ1-2; TRBD1 is a possible D gene (5 bases). In germline, CDR1 is MNHEY, CDR2 SVGEGT. Trimming pared 2 bases from V and 4 bases from J, leaving 26 bases between. The CDR3 loop spans 19 amino acids. As DNA, the CDR3 is TGTGCCAGCAGTTACACGGGGCTTCCTTTGGCGGTGTCGATCTATGGCTACACCTTC. It specifies CASSYTGLPLAVSIYGYTF.

This clonotype has a handful of counts. The chain combines TRBV7-2 with TRBJ2-1; D is tentatively TRBD1 or TRBD2 (7 bases each). Trimming pared 7 bases from V and 7 bases from J, leaving 26 bases between. From germline, CDR1 is SGHTA and CDR2 FQGNSA. The CDR3 is 17 residues long. CDR3: CASTRGETGDDGNEQFF. The CDR3 DNA reads TGTGCCAGCACTCGGGGGGAAACAGGGGACGATGGGAATGAGCAGTTCTTC.

There are a few counts of this clonotype. The chain is built from TRBV2 and TRBJ2-5, with D perhaps assigned TRBD1 or TRBD2 (5 bases each). V lost 4 bases and J 1 base, leaving 16 bases between the germline ends. The CDR3 runs 16 residues. Germline V lookup: CDR1 SNHLY, CDR2 FYNNEI. The CDR3 sequence: CASSGIERGRQETQYF. DNA of the CDR3: TGTGCCAGCAGTGGAATTGAACGGGGCCGCCAAGAGACCCAGTACTTC.

The CDR3 DNA sequence: TGTGCCAGCAGCCCCCCCTTACTAGCGGTCTCCTACAATGAGCAGTTCTTC. This sequence encodes CASSPPLLAVSYNEQFF. This sequence joins TRBV7-2 and TRBJ2-1; 8 bases fit TRBD2. The CDR3 length is 17 residues. Germline V gives CDR1 SGHTA, CDR2 FQGNSA. V gave up 5 bases and J gave up 0 bases; unmatched junction bases: 9.

The rearrangement uses TRBV12-3 or TRBV12-4 and TRBJ1-5; D is undetermined. The length of the CDR3 is 15 residues. V lost 7 bases, J lost 0 bases, and 13 bases lay in between. CDR3 in DNA: TGTGCCAGCAAGACGACGGACGATAGCAATCAGCCCCAGCATTTT. Its protein is CASKTTDDSNQPQHF.

The chain carries TRBV7-3 and TRBJ2-1; 13 bases map to TRBD2. The J call is uncertain, as TRBJ2-7 better fits the DNA end. CDR3 length: 18 amino acids. Germline V lookup: CDR1 SGHTA, CDR2 FQGTGA. CDR3 sequence (DNA): TGTGCCAGCAGCGCCCAAGGACTAGCGGGAGTTGACTACAATGAGCAGTACTTC. This translates into CASSAQGLAGVDYNEQYF.

The chain links TRBV29-1 to TRBJ2-1; 10 bases are shared with TRBD1. This CDR3 contains 15 residues. J was trimmed by 7 bases and V by 7 bases; bases with no gene match: 13. Looked up from germline, CDR1 is SQVTM and CDR2 is ANQGSEA. The CDR3 nucleotides are TGCAGCGGGGGTACAGACAGGGGGCAAGTAAATGAGCAGTTCTTC. Protein product: CSGGTDRGQVNEQFF.

V usage is TRBV7-2 and J usage is TRBJ2-7, with D possibly TRBD1 on 5 matching bases. This CDR3 is built from 15 residues. The V gene's germline CDR1 is SGHTA and CDR2 FQGNSA. Trimming left V 2 bases short and J 2 bases short, with 13 bases between. The CDR3 is CASSLSRVGAYEQYF. CDR3 in DNA: TGTGCCAGCAGCTTAAGCAGGGTCGGCGCCTACGAGCAGTACTTC.

This clonotype was observed a handful of times. The chain couples TRBV9 to TRBJ2-3; D is undetermined. V dropped 4 bases and J dropped 0 bases, with 12 bases sitting between them. The germline gives CDR1 SGDLS, CDR2 YYNGEE. CDR3 size: 15 residues. CDR3 coding DNA: TGTGCCAGCAGCCCCCCTGGAACCAGCACAGATACGCAGTATTTT. Translated: CASSPPGTSTDTQYF. The whole variable domain, filled in from reference TRBV9 and TRBJ2-3, reads DSGVTQTPKHLITATGQRVTLRCSPRSGDLSVYWYQQSLDQGLQFLIQYYNGEERAKGNILERFSAQQFPDLHSELNLSSLELGDSALYFCASSPPGTSTDTQYFGPGTRLTVL.